A single sample is the source of the 32 T cell receptor beta chains below, sequenced in a study of regulatory T cells in long-lasting Graves disease. Regarding time point: persistent/refractory GD, antithyroid drugs over 5 years with positive TRAb. RNA extracted from PBMCs served as the sequencing template. Researchers made TCR beta libraries by using iRepertoire HTBI primers and running Arm-PCR on CDR3 regions. TCRdb called the multiplex PCR reads again in MiXCR, with one record for every CDR3 protein. The sample shows roughly 300,000 distinct CDR3 sequences, 20% to 25% of them seen only once. The sample was peripheral blood mononuclear cells (PBMCs), taken when the disease was refractory, from a patient treated with antithyroid drugs. The receptors originated from a female donor with Graves disease.

This clonotype came up many times. The rearrangement joins TRBV5-1 to TRBJ1-1; TRBD1 agrees at 8 bases. With V trimmed by 1 base and J by 3 bases, 5 bases remained unmatched. This CDR3 has 15 amino acids. Germline V gene lookup returns CDR1 SGHRS and CDR2 YFSETQ. CDR3 nucleotides: TGCGCCAGCAGCTTGCAGGGGGCTACGGACACTGAAGCTTTCTTT. As protein: CASSLQGATDTEAFF.

This chain connects TRBV20-1 to TRBJ2-7; D is ambiguous. Trimming removed 0 bases from V and 3 bases from J, with 15 bases in between. The V gene's germline CDR1 is DFQATT and CDR2 SNEGSKA (reference sequence). The CDR3 is 15 residues long. The DNA for the CDR3 is TGCAGTGCTAGAGATCTTAAAGGGAAGAACTACGAGCAGTACTTC. Translated: CSARDLKGKNYEQYF.

This clonotype appeared many times. The germline gene is not matched at one end of the junction; a read error may be the cause. V is TRBV28 and J is TRBJ2-7; 9 nucleotides line up with TRBD2. Looked up from germline, CDR1 is MDHEN and CDR2 is SYDVKM. The CDR3 covers 17 residues. Here the CDR3 reads CASSLSGSGSRTYEQYF. The CDR3 DNA follows: TGTGCCAGCAGCTTATCGGGTAGCGGGAGCAGAACCTACGAGCAGTACTTC.

The chain links TRBV4-3 to TRBJ1-5; D may be TRBD1 (5 bases). V lost 4 bases to trimming and J lost 1 base, with 17 bases between them. The CDR3 contains 17 residues. Germline V lookup: CDR1 LGHNA, CDR2 YSLEER. CDR3 loop: CASSPGRAPPSNQPQHF. As DNA, the CDR3 is TGCGCCAGCAGCCCAGGCAGGGCCCCCCCGAGCAATCAGCCCCAGCATTTT.

The chain is built from TRBV6-4 and TRBJ2-7; 8 positions match TRBD2. The CDR3 sequence is 14 residues long. Germline values: CDR1 MRHNA, CDR2 SNTAGT. The J segment lost 1 base and the V segment lost 6 bases, leaving 5 bases of the junction unmatched. This CDR3 reads CASRPTSVSYEQYF. The CDR3, as DNA: TGTGCCAGCAGACCGACTAGCGTTTCCTACGAGCAGTACTTC.

This clonotype appeared many times. CDR3 region: CASSLPAVRGYTF. The CDR3 DNA reads TGTGCCAGCAGCTTACCGGCAGTACGAGGCTACACCTTC. The rearrangement links TRBV7-3 to TRBJ1-2; the D is unclear. The CDR3 runs 13 residues. Germline-derived CDR1 and CDR2 are SGHTA and FQGTGA. Trimming took 2 bases from V and 8 from J, leaving 12 bases between them.

The genes are TRBV9 and TRBJ2-2, with a tentative D call TRBD1 (6 bases). CDR1 is SGDLS and CDR2 is YYNGEE in the germline V gene. V dropped 0 bases and J dropped 3 bases, with 6 bases sitting between them. This CDR3 is 14 amino acids long. CDR3 coding DNA: TGTGCCAGCAGCGTAGGACAGGACACCGGGGAGCTGTTTTTT. Its protein is CASSVGQDTGELFF. The whole variable domain, filled in from reference TRBV9 and TRBJ2-2, reads DSGVTQTPKHLITATGQRVTLRCSPRSGDLSVYWYQQSLDQGLQFLIQYYNGEERAKGNILERFSAQQFPDLHSELNLSSLELGDSALYFCASSVGQDTGELFFGEGSRLTVL.

This clonotype was counted at least ten times. The V call is TRBV20-1, the J call TRBJ2-5, with 12 nucleotides matching TRBD2. The CDR3 is 15 amino acids. V was clipped by 6 bases and J by 4 bases; unmatched bases: 9. Germline CDR1 is DFQATT and CDR2 is SNEGSKA (reference sequence). The CDR3 DNA follows: TGCAGTGCCAAGCCTCCTAGCGGGAGGGGAGAGACCCAGTACTTC. Its translation is CSAKPPSGRGETQYF.

This clonotype appeared a few times. The likely explanation is a read error, given a far larger clone one base away. The chain couples TRBV7-9 to TRBJ2-7; 7 bases line up with TRBD1. This CDR3 has 14 amino acids. Trimming cost V 1 base and J 2 bases; bases outside gene matches: 2. Germline loops: CDR1 SEHNR, CDR2 FQNEAQ (reference sequence). This chain's CDR3 is CASSLGGQTYEQYF. The CDR3 DNA reads as TGTGCCAGCAGCTTAGGGGGACAGACCTACGAGCAGTACTTC.

The sample holds many counts of this clonotype. The V and J genes are TRBV10-3 and TRBJ1-2; D is possibly TRBD1 (6 bases). Trimming cost V 2 bases and J 4 bases, with 11 bases left between them. Germline assignment: CDR1 ENHRY and CDR2 SYGVKD. This CDR3 has 14 amino acids. The CDR3 DNA reads TGTGCCATCAGTGAGGGACAGAGGCGCTATGGCTACACCTTC. Protein: CAISEGQRRYGYTF.

Only one count was recorded for this clonotype. V is TRBV19 and J is TRBJ2-1, with 13 bases aligning to TRBD2. The J segment lost 6 bases and the V segment lost 1 base, leaving 6 bases of the junction unmatched. There are 17 residues in the CDR3. Germline loops: CDR1 LNHDA, CDR2 SQIVND (reference sequence). The CDR3 here is CASSIAPGLAGANEQFF. The CDR3 coding sequence is TGTGCCAGTAGTATAGCCCCCGGACTAGCGGGGGCCAATGAGCAGTTCTTC.

Many counts were recorded for this clonotype. The chain joins TRBV20-1 to TRBJ2-7; 10 bases line up with TRBD2. The V segment lost 6 bases and the J segment 3 bases; nucleotides outside the gene matches: 8. CDR3 length equals 14 residues. CDR1 DFQATT and CDR2 SNEGSKA come from the germline V gene (reference sequence). DNA of the CDR3: TGCAGTGCCATACCCGGGACTAGCGACTACGAGCAGTACTTC. It yields the protein CSAIPGTSDYEQYF.

Of note for this clonotype: One end of the junction is discordant with germline, which a read error may explain. The gene calls are TRBV28 and TRBJ2-7; possibly TRBD1 or TRBD2 for D (5 bases each). Germline assignment: CDR1 MDHEN and CDR2 SYDVKM. The CDR3 loop spans 15 amino acids. The chain's CDR3 is CVSKKPGRPIYEQYF. CDR3 in DNA: TGTGTCAGCAAAAAACCGGGACGGCCTATCTACGAGCAGTACTTC.

This clonotype was seen a few times. The chain links TRBV6-2 or TRBV6-3 to TRBJ2-1; D is perhaps TRBD2 (5 bases). This CDR3 region has 13 residues. Trimming shortened V by 1 base and J by 8 bases, and 9 bases separated the two germline ends. CDR1 MNHEY and CDR2 SVGEGT come from the germline V gene. Here the CDR3 DNA reads TGTGCCAGCAGTTACTGGGCGGGCGATGAGCAGTTCTTC. It yields the protein CASSYWAGDEQFF.

There are many counts of this clonotype. The rearrangement uses TRBV28 and TRBJ2-5; possible D gene TRBD1, 7 bases. In germline, CDR1 is MDHEN, CDR2 SYDVKM. CDR3 length equals 15 residues. V was trimmed by 6 bases and J by 5 bases, leaving 19 bases between them. DNA of the CDR3: TGTGCCAGCAGCCCGACCAGGGGGGTGGGGGAGACCCAGTACTTC. Translated: CASSPTRGVGETQYF.

Notes on this clonotype: One base away lies a much larger clone, so this may be a sequencing read error. The chain employs TRBV20-1 and TRBJ2-5, with D hard to call. Germline V gives CDR1 DFQATT, CDR2 SNEGSKA (reference sequence). V lost 3 bases and J lost 2, with 13 bases in between. The CDR3 is 14 amino acids. DNA for the CDR3: TGCAGTGCTAGGAAGCCTTTCCTACAAGAGACCCAGTACTTC. Translated, it gives CSARKPFLQETQYF.

The table lists this clonotype with many counts. The chain combines TRBV7-2 with TRBJ1-1; TRBD1 is a possible D gene (5 bases). The CDR3 runs 15 residues. Trimming stripped 0 bases from V and 0 bases from J, with 8 bases between. Germline loops: CDR1 SGHTA, CDR2 FQGNSA. For the CDR3, the DNA is TGTGCCAGCAGCTTAGCTCCAGGGATGAACACTGAAGCTTTCTTT. Protein: CASSLAPGMNTEAFF.

This clonotype was detected many times. The V call is TRBV11-2, the J call TRBJ2-5; possible D gene TRBD1, 5 bases. The CDR3 has 17 amino acids. From germline, CDR1 is SGHAT and CDR2 FQNNGV. The V and J ends lost 3 bases and 0 bases respectively, with 17 bases between them. The CDR3, as DNA: TGTGCCAGCAGCTTGGGCTTCTTGACAGCAAACCAAGAGACCCAGTACTTC. Protein: CASSLGFLTANQETQYF.

The chain has TRBV7-9 and TRBJ2-5, with 10 bases lining up with TRBD2. This CDR3 has 15 residues. V lost 5 bases, J lost 3 bases, and 6 bases stayed unmatched. Germline V gene sequence: CDR1 SEHNR, CDR2 FQNEAQ (reference sequence). The DNA for the CDR3 is TGTGCCAGCAGCGCCCTAGGACTAGCGGAAGAGACCCAGTACTTC. Amino acid sequence: CASSALGLAEETQYF.

This chain joins TRBV27 and TRBJ2-5; D perhaps matches TRBD1 (5 bases). The CDR3 has 15 residues. With 5 bases removed from V and 2 bases from J, the gap between germline ends came to 15 bases. The V gene's germline CDR1 is MNHEY and CDR2 SMNVEV (reference sequence). CDR3: CASSRAPTVQETQYF. CDR3 sequence (DNA): TGTGCCAGCAGTCGAGCGCCGACAGTACAAGAGACCCAGTACTTC.

This clonotype was counted many times. This chain uses TRBV6-5 with TRBJ2-5; the D is unclear. The length of the CDR3 is 14 residues. Germline V CDR1 and CDR2: MNHEY, SVGAGI. The V end was cut by 0 bases, the J end by 3 bases, with 8 bases between. The CDR3 loop reads CASSYSAVEETQYF. The CDR3 nucleotides read TGTGCCAGCAGTTACTCGGCAGTAGAAGAGACCCAGTACTTC.

Many counts were recorded for this clonotype. The J gene is TRBJ1-2, the V gene TRBV6-1; tentative D call: TRBD1 (6 bases). The length of the CDR3 is 13 residues. V lost 6 bases, J lost 2 bases, and 10 bases lay in between. CDR1 and CDR2 from the germline V gene are MNHNS and SASEGT. The CDR3 spells CASSDTGNYGYTF. CDR3 DNA sequence: TGTGCCAGCAGCGATACAGGGAACTATGGCTACACCTTC.

This clonotype was counted a few times. This chain joins TRBV10-3 and TRBJ2-2; 11 nucleotides align to TRBD2. V was pared by 5 bases and J by 1 base, with 6 bases of the junction left unmatched. From germline, CDR1 is ENHRY and CDR2 SYGVKD. This CDR3 contains 17 residues. The CDR3 nucleotides are TGTGCCATCAGTCCAGAACTAGCGGGAGTGAACACCGGGGAGCTGTTTTTT. Its translation is CAISPELAGVNTGELFF.

This clonotype was seen repeatedly, ten times or more. The chain has TRBV12-3 or TRBV12-4 and TRBJ1-5, with D possibly matching TRBD1 (5 bases). The CDR3 is made up of 15 amino acids. V dropped 5 bases and J dropped 1 base, with 12 bases sitting between them. The CDR3 region is CASSPQGSSNQPQHF. DNA of the CDR3: TGTGCCAGCAGTCCTCAGGGCTCCAGCAATCAGCCCCAGCATTTT.

There are many counts of this clonotype. Here the CDR3 reads CSVTRPGQSPETQYF. The CDR3, as DNA: TGCAGCGTTACCCGCCCGGGACAGTCCCCAGAGACCCAGTACTTC. The rearrangement uses TRBV29-1 and TRBJ2-5; 7 bases are shared with TRBD1. Trimming at V came to 5 bases and at J to 4 bases, leaving 13 bases not matched to a gene. CDR3 length equals 15 residues. Germline CDR1 and CDR2: SQVTM and ANQGSEA.

This chain connects TRBV30 to TRBJ1-5; D is unclear. This CDR3 region has 14 residues. The germline CDR1 and CDR2 sequences are GTSNPN and SVGIG (reference sequence). Trimming shortened V by 2 bases and J by 4 bases, and 12 bases separated the two germline ends. The DNA for the CDR3 is TGTGCCTGGAGTAGCTATAGAGGGAATCAGCCCCAGCATTTT. Translated, it gives CAWSSYRGNQPQHF.

This clonotype was seen a handful of times. The rearrangement links TRBV27 to TRBJ1-2; 10 bases are a match to TRBD1. The CDR3 sequence is 17 residues long. Germline CDR1 reads MNHEY; CDR2 reads SMNVEV (reference sequence). With 2 bases clipped from V and 4 bases from J, the junction kept 10 bases outside the gene matches. CDR3 sequence reads: CASSLIWTGTGVYGYTF. DNA of the CDR3: TGTGCCAGCAGTTTAATCTGGACCGGGACAGGGGTCTATGGCTACACCTTC.

This clonotype was observed at least ten times. The chain has TRBV7-2 and TRBJ2-7, with 7 bases aligning to TRBD1. The V gene end was trimmed by 2 bases and the J gene end by 5 bases; junction bases not matched to a gene: 9. Germline assignment: CDR1 SGHTA and CDR2 FQGNSA. The CDR3 totals 15 residues. The CDR3 spells CASSLTGVVENEQYF. The CDR3 region has the DNA TGTGCCAGCAGCTTAACAGGGGTCGTAGAGAACGAGCAGTACTTC.

In this sample, this clonotype turned up a few times. The CDR3: CASSVDQETEAFF. The CDR3 bases are TGTGCCAGCAGCGTAGATCAGGAGACTGAAGCTTTCTTT. This chain connects TRBV9 to TRBJ1-1, with D uncertain. CDR3 size: 13 residues. V gave up 0 bases and J gave up 5 bases, with 8 bases separating them. CDR1 SGDLS and CDR2 YYNGEE come from the germline V gene.

This clonotype was observed at least ten times. Germline is not matched at one junction end, which may reflect a read error. The CDR3, as DNA: TGTGCCAGCAGTTTGACTAGCGGGAACACCGGGGAGCTGTTTTTT. It yields the protein CASSLTSGNTGELFF. The V gene is TRBV5-1, the J gene TRBJ2-2, with TRBD2 matching 9 bases. The CDR3 is 15 amino acids. From germline, CDR1 is SGHRS and CDR2 YFSETQ.

On this clonotype: Given a much more abundant clone one base away, this may be a read error. V is TRBV10-3 and J is TRBJ1-2; perhaps TRBD1 as D (5 bases). Germline CDR1 and CDR2: ENHRY and SYGVKD. The CDR3 consists of 15 residues. The CDR3 here is CAISESAGRGDGCTF. CDR3 DNA sequence: TGTGCCATCAGTGAGTCGGCAGGCCGAGGGGATGGCTGCACCTTC.

This clonotype was detected ten times or more. The chain combines TRBV7-2 with TRBJ2-7; D might be TRBD1 (8 bases). Germline-derived CDR1 and CDR2 are SGHTA and FQGNSA. This CDR3 comprises 14 residues. The germline V and J ends were trimmed by 5 bases and 3 bases, with 14 bases remaining between them. The CDR3 nucleotides are TGTGCCAGCAGCCCACAGGGGGGGGGCTACGAGCAGTACTTC. Protein: CASSPQGGGYEQYF.